This T cell receptor beta chain was recorded in a study of blood T cells in healthy people across ages. Healthy Caucasians from Russia aged roughly 6 to 95 served as donors. Germline lookup yields CDR1 DFQATT and CDR2 SNEGSKA (reference sequence). This CDR3 region has 13 residues. V was clipped by 7 bases and J by 5 bases; unmatched bases: 9. With a J-beta primer mix and a sample-barcoded 5' primer, a second PCR ran about 7 to 12 cycles. TCRdb reanalysed the 5' RACE reads using MiXCR and keeps one entry per CDR3 protein. Here the sample spans around 850,000 distinct CDR3 sequences, 30% to 45% being singletons.

This TCR was recovered from a man younger than 30 in good health. Sequencing was performed on blood. The gene calls are TRBV20-1 and TRBJ2-7, with TRBD1 matching 9 bases. The chain's CDR3 is CSGRADRGDEQYF. The DNA of the CDR3 is TGCAGTGGTAGGGCCGACAGGGGGGACGAGCAGTACTTC.